These 11 T cell receptor beta chains came from one sample sequenced in a study of CD8+ T cells in alopecia areata. RNA extraction and reverse transcription yielded cDNA as sequencing template. Sequenced by immunoSEQ multiplex PCR; TCRdb stores in-frame clones only, minus some. The sample contains some 110,000 clones, approximately 59% of which appear only once. This sample's treatment: oral pan-JAK inhibitor, 5-10 mg twice daily. The starting material was CD8+ T cells sorted from blood, obtained at week 4, from a patient treated with tofacitinib. These receptors came from a human donor with alopecia areata.

The chain couples TRBV9 to TRBJ1-2; D remains ambiguous. With 0 bases removed from V and 5 bases from J, the gap between germline ends came to 20 bases. Germline assignment: CDR1 SGDLS and CDR2 YYNGEE. The CDR3 has 17 amino acids. CDR3 bases: TGTGCCAGCAGCGTAGACGCAAGCCTCTCAACCGCGTATGGCTACACCTTC. It is translated as CASSVDASLSTAYGYTF.

The rearrangement links TRBV5-6 to TRBJ2-5; 8 nucleotides match TRBD2. CDR1 and CDR2 (germline): SGHDT, YYEEEE. The CDR3 runs to 14 residues. J gave up 6 bases and V 4 bases, and 8 bases lay outside the gene matches. The CDR3 here is CASSLGTSVQTQYF. The CDR3 DNA follows: TGTGCCAGCAGCCTGGGGACTAGTGTACAGACCCAGTACTTC.

This clone was detected only once. This chain uses TRBV9 with TRBJ1-2; no clear D. The germline gives CDR1 SGDLS, CDR2 YYNGEE. V dropped 0 bases and J dropped 4 bases, with 7 bases sitting between them. The CDR3 runs to 13 residues. CDR3 sequence (DNA): TGTGCCAGCAGCGTAGGCACGGGCTATGGCTACACCTTC. As protein: CASSVGTGYGYTF.

Only one count was recorded for this clone. The chain couples TRBV7-9 to TRBJ1-1; D remains ambiguous. V lost 6 bases and J 3 bases, leaving 11 bases between the germline ends. CDR1 SEHNR and CDR2 FQNEAQ come from the germline V gene (reference sequence). CDR3 length: 13 amino acids. The CDR3 spells CASRTPGHTEAFF. DNA of the CDR3: TGTGCCAGCAGGACGCCAGGCCACACTGAAGCTTTCTTT.

The J gene is TRBJ2-3, the V gene TRBV25-1; unclear D gene. Trimming stripped 1 base from V and 5 bases from J, with 13 bases between. The CDR3 is 15 amino acids. The germline gives CDR1 MGHDK, CDR2 SYGVNS. This CDR3 is CASSESTAYLDTQYF. DNA for the CDR3: TGTGCCAGCAGTGAATCCACCGCATACTTAGATACGCAGTATTTT.

The rearrangement joins TRBV30 to TRBJ2-1; D not resolved. V dropped 3 bases and J dropped 4 bases, with 10 bases sitting between them. CDR3 length: 13 amino acids. Per germline, CDR1 GTSNPN and CDR2 SVGIG (reference sequence). The CDR3 here is CAWSVLEYNEQFF. CDR3 sequence (DNA): TGTGCCTGGAGCGTCCTTGAGTACAATGAGCAGTTCTTC.

This clone was seen more than once but under ten times. The chain carries TRBV5-6 and TRBJ2-7; TRBD2 matches at 12 bases. The germline gives CDR1 SGHDT, CDR2 YYEEEE. This CDR3 region has 15 residues. The V gene end was trimmed by 7 bases and the J gene end by 7 bases; junction bases not matched to a gene: 12. CDR3 residues: CASQRRLAGVGEQYF. DNA for the CDR3: TGTGCCAGCCAAAGAAGACTAGCGGGGGTAGGAGAGCAGTACTTC.

CDR3 sequence reads: CASSLAGTTELHF. CDR3 DNA sequence: TGTGCCAGCAGCTTGGCCGGGACAACGGAACTCCACTTT. The chain joins TRBV5-6 to TRBJ1-6; a weak D match, TRBD1 (6 bases). The CDR3 consists of 13 residues. Trimming pared 0 bases from V and 16 bases from J, leaving 14 bases between. Germline CDR1 is SGHDT and CDR2 is YYEEEE.

This rearrangement joins TRBV14 to TRBJ1-1; no definite D call. The CDR3 runs 14 residues. Germline V gives CDR1 SGHDN, CDR2 FVKESK. Trimming took 1 base from V and 0 from J, leaving 6 bases between them. The CDR3 coding sequence is TGTGCCAGCAGCCAAGGCCGGCTGAACACTGAAGCTTTCTTT. Its protein is CASSQGRLNTEAFF.

This clone was detected once. The chain links TRBV27 to TRBJ2-4; TRBD2 is a possible D gene (5 bases). The V end was cut by 10 bases, the J end by 7 bases, with 11 bases between. Germline CDR1 is MNHEY and CDR2 is SMNVEV (reference sequence). The CDR3 is made up of 11 amino acids. CDR3 bases: TGTGCCACCCTCGCGGGCAACATTCAGTACTTC. Protein sequence: CATLAGNIQYF.

This clone is a singleton in its sample. The chain has TRBV23-1 and TRBJ2-5, with 10 bases aligning to TRBD2. TRBV23-1 is recorded as an ORF, its role being uncertain. The CDR3 runs 17 residues. V gave up 7 bases and J gave up 4 bases; unmatched junction bases: 15. CDR3 nucleotides: TGCGCCAGCACCCCCGAGGGGGTAGCGGGGGGTGGAGAGACCCAGTACTTC. This codes for CASTPEGVAGGGETQYF.